Sequencing of this T cell receptor (beta chain) was carried out in a study of T cell repertoires in aging, cancer and after chemotherapy. Study-wide background: Paired samples before and after chemotherapy came from glioblastoma patients receiving temozolomide-based therapy. Millions of TCR reads were in the whole dataset. The study, taken as a whole, reports: Median generation probability rose over the chemotherapy interval in each cancer cohort, suggesting rebound thymic output.

Comments on this clonotype: Antigen unknown.

Peripheral blood genomic DNA, not sorted cells or RNA, was the template. Multiplex touch-down PCR with TRB-A/B primers amplified rearranged V-D-J TRB sequences. TCRdb itself ran the multiplex PCR reads through MiXCR, one entry per CDR3 protein. This table holds about 1,100 distinct CDR3 sequences, around 48% found once. The V end lost 6 bases, the J end lost 4 bases, and 18 bases lay between the germline ends. CDR3 length equals 15 residues. Germline V gene data show CDR1 as KGHSH and CDR2 as LQKENI. The chain recombines TRBV18 with TRBJ1-1, with TRBD1 as a possible D gene (5 bases). The receptor was isolated from a human donor with a solid tumor. The donor label of this sample is uncertain. Sequencing was performed on blood. CDR3 bases: TGTGCCAGCTCCAGTCTCCCCTGGGGGAGCACTGAAGCTTTCTTT. Translation: CASSSLPWGSTEAFF.